The 23 T cell receptor beta chains reported below all come from one sample, sequenced in a study of esophageal squamous cell carcinoma under preoperative chemotherapy. TCRdb called the PCR reads again in MiXCR, with one record for every CDR3 protein. The sample holds around 14,000 distinct CDR3 sequences; roughly 60% are singletons and the top ten take approximately 55%. Time point: before preoperative PTX-NDP chemotherapy. The material was obtained from a patient given preoperative chemotherapy. The receptors come from a human donor with esophageal squamous cell carcinoma. The donor label of this sample is uncertain.

This clonotype was counted at least ten times. This chain connects TRBV7-6 to TRBJ2-1, with 11 bases that match TRBD2. Germline V gives CDR1 SGHVS, CDR2 FNYEAQ. The CDR3 length is 16 residues. V lost 2 bases, J lost 4 bases, and 4 bases stayed unmatched. CDR3 amino acids: CASSLRASGGYNEQFF. CDR3 nucleotide sequence: TGTGCCAGCAGCTTACGCGCTAGCGGGGGGTACAATGAGCAGTTCTTC. Complete variable domain (other parts from reference TRBV7-6 and TRBJ2-1): GAGVSQSPRYKVTKRGQDVALRCDPISGHVSLYWYRQALGQGPEFLTYFNYEAQQDKSGLPNDRFSAERPEGSISTLTIQRTEQRDSAMYRCASSLRASGGYNEQFFGPGTRLTVL.

The chain couples TRBV6-1 to TRBJ2-1; no definite D call. With 3 bases removed from V and 10 bases from J, the gap between germline ends came to 16 bases. This CDR3 has 14 amino acids. Germline CDR1 and CDR2: MNHNS and SASEGT. The CDR3, as DNA: TGTGCCAGCAGTGACCAGCCGATTGGTTACGAGCAGTTCTTC. Its translation is CASSDQPIGYEQFF.

About this clonotype itself: The junction departs from germline at one end; a sequencing error may be responsible. The chain carries TRBV6-1 and TRBJ2-3; TRBD2 matches at 7 bases. The CDR3 sequence is 14 residues long. In germline, CDR1 is MNHNS, CDR2 SASEGT. CDR3 sequence reads: CASSEAGGKDTQYF. CDR3 DNA: TGTGCCAGCAGTGAAGCGGGAGGGAAAGATACGCAGTACTTT.

V usage is TRBV10-3 and J usage is TRBJ2-3; unclear D gene. Per the germline V gene, CDR1 is ENHRY and CDR2 is SYGVKD. Deletions cut 11 bases from V and 3 bases from J, with 18 bases between. The CDR3 loop spans 14 amino acids. Here the CDR3 reads CAVSGGSRTDTQYF. In nucleotides, the CDR3 is TGTGCCGTCTCAGGCGGAAGTAGAACAGATACGCAGTATTTT.

This chain joins TRBV12-3 or TRBV12-4 and TRBJ2-2, with TRBD2 identical over 8 bases. J was trimmed by 7 bases and V by 8 bases; bases with no gene match: 6. CDR3 length equals 13 residues. The CDR3 DNA is TGTGCCAGCCGTAGCGGGATAGACGGGGAGCTGTTTTTT. Translation: CASRSGIDGELFF.

This clonotype was counted a single time. The genes are TRBV12-3 or TRBV12-4 and TRBJ2-2; no firm D call. The CDR3 spans 14 residues. V was pared by 5 bases and J by 5 bases, with 12 bases between. For the CDR3, the DNA is TGTGCCAGCAGTAAGATTCGTGGGACCGGGGAGCTGTTTTTT. This sequence encodes CASSKIRGTGELFF.

The chain employs TRBV27 and TRBJ2-1; 9 nucleotides match TRBD1. After removal of 6 bases from V and 13 bases from J, the junction contained 16 bases not matched to a gene. The V gene's germline CDR1 is MNHEY and CDR2 SMNVEV (reference sequence). The CDR3 covers 15 residues. The CDR3 here is CASRDRGLISETQFF. CDR3 DNA: TGTGCCAGCAGGGACAGGGGTCTGATAAGTGAGACCCAGTTCTTC.

The J gene is TRBJ2-6, the V gene TRBV7-2, with D tentatively TRBD1 (5 bases). This CDR3 comprises 18 residues. Between the trimmed V and J ends, which lost 5 bases and 1 base, there was a span of 18 bases. Germline CDR1 reads SGHTA; CDR2 reads FQGNSA. The CDR3 DNA reads as TGTGCCAGCAGCAACAGCAGGGTTAAAAGGTCTGGGGCCAACGTCCTGACTTTC. This gives the protein CASSNSRVKRSGANVLTF.

The V call is TRBV6-1, the J call TRBJ1-3; a weak D match, TRBD1 (5 bases). CDR3 size: 12 residues. Between the trimmed V and J ends, which lost 6 bases and 6 bases, there was a span of 9 bases. CDR1 is MNHNS, CDR2 SASEGT, per germline. In DNA, the CDR3 is TGTGCCAGCAGCGAGACAGAAAACACCATATATTTT. Amino acids: CASSETENTIYF.

Concerning this clonotype: A much larger clonotype is one base distant, so this may be a read error. This sequence joins TRBV6-1 and TRBJ2-1, with 8 bases that match TRBD2. J lost 10 bases, V lost 5 bases, and 10 bases had no gene match. The CDR3 is made up of 14 amino acids. Germline V gives CDR1 MNHNS, CDR2 SASEGT. As DNA, the CDR3 is TGTGCCAGCAGTCGGTGGACTAGCCATGCCGAGCAGTTCTTC. This sequence encodes CASSRWTSHAEQFF.

The chain employs TRBV7-2 and TRBJ2-1, with 7 bases lining up with TRBD1. CDR1 SGHTA and CDR2 FQGNSA come from the germline V gene. This CDR3 region has 16 residues. Losses at the gene ends were 2 bases for V and 3 bases for J; bases not matched to a gene: 7. The CDR3 bases are TGTGCCAGCAGCTTAAATGCGGCAGGGGGCTACAATGAGCAGTTCTTC. As protein: CASSLNAAGGYNEQFF.

The rearrangement links TRBV10-1 to TRBJ2-1, with 8 nucleotides matching TRBD2. CDR3 length equals 14 residues. V shed 0 bases, J shed 10 bases, and the junction held 5 bases outside the gene matches. Germline loops: CDR1 WNHNN, CDR2 SYGVQD (reference sequence). The DNA of the CDR3 is TGCGCCAGCAGTGAGTCGAGACGCGGGGGGGAGCAGTTCTTC. As protein: CASSESRRGGEQFF.

This clonotype appeared a single time. The rearrangement joins TRBV6-5 to TRBJ2-5, with D tentatively TRBD2 (6 bases). The V and J ends lost 4 bases and 5 bases respectively, with 17 bases between them. Germline assignment: CDR1 MNHEY and CDR2 SVGAGI. There are 15 residues in the CDR3. The CDR3 here is CASSSRGGDWETQYF. The CDR3 DNA is TGTGCCAGCAGTTCCCGGGGAGGAGACTGGGAGACCCAGTACTTC.

About this clonotype: A read error may account for a junction end that differs from germline. This chain uses TRBV6-8 with TRBJ2-4; TRBD2 is a possible D gene (6 bases). CDR1 MNHGY and CDR2 SAAAGT come from the germline V gene. The CDR3 covers 14 residues. CDR3 bases: TGTGGCGGCGCGGGGCGGTGGGCCAAAAATATTCAGTACTTT. Translating gives CGGAGRWAKNIQYF.

This clonotype was detected only a few times. This rearrangement joins TRBV7-2 to TRBJ2-5; D gene unclear. The J call may be mistaken, given a closer DNA end match to TRBJ2-7. The germline V gene has CDR1 SGHTA and CDR2 FQGNSA. The CDR3 contains 15 residues. The CDR3 spells CASTMALGPYYEQYF. CDR3 sequence (DNA): TGTGCCAGCACCATGGCCCTCGGGCCCTACTACGAGCAGTACTTC.

This clonotype showed up just once. This chain connects TRBV7-2 to TRBJ2-5; 7 nucleotides line up with TRBD2. The end of the DNA is better explained by TRBJ2-1, so the J call may be wrong. This CDR3 spans 16 amino acids. CDR1 and CDR2 (germline): SGHTA, FQGNSA. CDR3 loop: CASSLDATTSRETQFF. CDR3 coding DNA: TGTGCCAGCAGCTTAGATGCCACCACCTCGCGGGAGACCCAGTTCTTC.

The CDR3 is CASSPLRSTLAKNIQYF. The CDR3 DNA reads as TGTGCCAGCAGCCCTCTTAGGTCTACCCTAGCCAAAAACATTCAGTACTTC. The rearrangement joins TRBV7-8 to TRBJ2-4; no firm D call. Germline V lookup: CDR1 SGHVS, CDR2 FQNEAQ. This CDR3 comprises 17 residues. Trimming shortened V by 5 bases and J by 0 bases, and 17 bases separated the two germline ends.

This clonotype was picked up many times. V is TRBV6-5 and J is TRBJ1-6; tentative D call: TRBD1 (6 bases). The CDR3 is 17 amino acids. Germline V CDR1 and CDR2: MNHEY, SVGAGI. Trimming left V 4 bases short and J 5 bases short, with 18 bases between. This chain's CDR3 is CASSSSYQGIHNSPLHF. DNA of the CDR3: TGTGCCAGCAGTTCCTCTTACCAGGGGATTCATAATTCACCCCTCCACTTT.

V and J are TRBV6-1 and TRBJ2-1; 13 nucleotides align to TRBD2. The V gene end was trimmed by 7 bases and the J gene end by 5 bases; junction bases not matched to a gene: 26. This CDR3 comprises 22 residues. From germline, CDR1 is MNHNS and CDR2 SASEGT. The CDR3 sequence: CASTPIEGFTSGRARKNNEQFF. The CDR3 region has the DNA TGTGCCAGCACCCCAATCGAGGGATTTACTAGCGGGAGGGCCAGAAAAAACAATGAGCAGTTCTTC.

The gene calls are TRBV7-3 and TRBJ2-6; maybe TRBD1 (5 bases). Trimming removed 4 bases at V and 0 bases at J, with 10 bases between. The CDR3 runs 16 residues. Germline lookup yields CDR1 SGHTA and CDR2 FQGTGA. This chain's CDR3 is CASSSIQASGANVLTF. In DNA, the CDR3 is TGTGCCAGCAGCTCTATACAGGCCTCTGGGGCCAACGTCCTGACTTTC.

This clonotype was observed at least ten times. The chain carries TRBV7-2 and TRBJ2-5; no firm D call. Trimming took off 1 base at V and 2 bases at J, with 8 bases between the two ends. Germline CDR1 is SGHTA and CDR2 is FQGNSA. This CDR3 is built from 14 residues. The CDR3 spells CASSLGSVQETQYF. The DNA of the CDR3 is TGTGCCAGCAGCTTAGGTTCAGTACAAGAGACCCAGTACTTC.

Remarks on this clonotype: At one end, the junction sequence differs from germline, possibly due to a read error. The rearrangement links TRBV12-3 or TRBV12-4 to TRBJ2-3, with 8 bases that match TRBD2. The CDR3 is 16 amino acids. The CDR3 coding sequence is TGTGCCAGCGGGCCTTACGGGGGGGGACGCACAGAGACGCAGTATTTT. Translation gives CASGPYGGGRTETQYF.

This clonotype showed up just a few times. The chain carries TRBV6-1 and TRBJ2-2; TRBD2 matches 9 bases. CDR1 is MNHNS and CDR2 is SASEGT in the germline V gene. V dropped 7 bases and J dropped 2; count of bases not matched to a gene: 2. CDR3 length equals 14 residues. Here the CDR3 reads CASTSGTNTGELFF. The CDR3 coding sequence is TGTGCCAGCACTAGCGGGACCAACACCGGGGAGCTGTTTTTT.